This record concerns one T cell receptor beta chain sequence. The data derive from a study of blood T cell repertoires in COVID-19. Study as a whole: PBMCs, B-cell-depleted T cells, or T cells were the source of the cDNA or gDNA that made up the material.

The germline V gene encodes CDR1 SGHTS and CDR2 YDEGEE. The V end lost 7 bases, the J end lost 8 bases, and 13 bases lay between the germline ends. The CDR3 has 11 amino acids. Assay used: immunoSEQ multiplex PCR; TCRdb lists only in-frame clones, some missing. The sample shows nearly 110,000 clones, roughly 90% of them seen only once. The chain uses TRBV5-8 and TRBJ2-7; D is ambiguous. Material: peripheral blood. The clonotype comes from a man aged 40-50 years with active or convalescent COVID-19. The DNA for the CDR3 is TGTGCCAGCCACCCCGGAGCCAAGCAGTACTTC. This codes for CASHPGAKQYF.